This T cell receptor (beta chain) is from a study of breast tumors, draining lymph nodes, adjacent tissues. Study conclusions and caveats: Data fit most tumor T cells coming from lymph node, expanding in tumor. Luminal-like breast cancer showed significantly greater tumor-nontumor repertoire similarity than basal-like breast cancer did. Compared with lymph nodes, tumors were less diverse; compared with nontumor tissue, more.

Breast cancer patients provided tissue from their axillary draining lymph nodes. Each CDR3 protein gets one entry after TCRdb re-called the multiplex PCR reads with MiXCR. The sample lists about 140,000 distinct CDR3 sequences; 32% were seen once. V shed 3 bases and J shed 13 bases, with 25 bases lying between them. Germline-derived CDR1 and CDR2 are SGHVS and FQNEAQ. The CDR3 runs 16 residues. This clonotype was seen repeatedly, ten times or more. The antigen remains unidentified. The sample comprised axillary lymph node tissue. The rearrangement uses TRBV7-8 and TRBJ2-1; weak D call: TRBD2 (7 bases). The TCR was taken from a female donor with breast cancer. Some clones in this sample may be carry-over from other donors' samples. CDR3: CASSFGGGAGRLVQFF. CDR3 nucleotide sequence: TGTGCCAGCAGCTTTGGAGGGGGGGCCGGCCGGCTGGTTCAGTTCTTC.